These 26 T cell receptor beta chains originate from one sample sequenced in a study of T cells in Graves' hyperthyroidism and ophthalmopathy. Researchers took RNA transcripts and amplified the TCR beta CDR3 regions from them. During a first-round RT-PCR of the TCR CDR3, the HTBI primer set was used. TCRdb re-derived calls from the multiplex PCR reads in MiXCR, one entry per CDR3 protein. The table includes hundreds of thousands of distinct CDR3 sequences, over 35% detected once. The sample was blood. All receptors derive from a middle-aged woman with Graves' hyperthyroidism.

About this clonotype: Because it lacks the conserved phenylalanine or tryptophan at the end, this CDR3 is likely a read error. V gene TRBV11-3 combines with J gene TRBJ1-1; TRBD1 aligns across 9 bases. Trimming removed 5 bases from V and 4 bases from J; junction bases left unmatched: 26. Germline loops: CDR1 SGHNT, CDR2 YENEEA. The CDR3 has 21 amino acids. CDR3 nucleotides: TGTGCCAGCAGCCGCGCCGATCCGTACAGGGGGCCATTTGGCTCTCCCACTGAAGCTTTCCTT. Translating it yields CASSRADPYRGPFGSPTEAFL.

The chain employs TRBV28 and TRBJ2-7; perhaps TRBD2 as D (7 bases). V was cut by 3 bases and J by 3 bases, with 15 bases left in between. Germline V lookup: CDR1 MDHEN, CDR2 SYDVKM. CDR3 length equals 15 residues. CDR3 amino acids: CASSFSRGGNYEQYF. DNA of the CDR3: TGTGCCAGCAGTTTCTCCAGGGGAGGGAACTACGAGCAGTACTTC. Full variable domain (missing parts from reference TRBV28 and TRBJ2-7): DVKVTQSSRYLVKRTGEKVFLECVQDMDHENMFWYRQDPGLGLRLIYFSYDVKMKEKGDIPEGYSVSREKKERFSLILESASTNQTSMYLCASSFSRGGNYEQYFGPGTRLTVT.

Worth noting for this clonotype: One base away lies a much larger clone, so this may be a sequencing read error. As the CDR3 is not closed by the conserved phenylalanine or tryptophan, this likely results from a read error. The chain carries TRBV10-3 and TRBJ1-4; D not resolved. From germline, CDR1 is ENHRY and CDR2 SYGVKD. The CDR3 contains 13 residues. The CDR3 protein is CASSLAGGEKLFL. For the CDR3, the DNA is TGTGCCAGCAGTTTGGCAGGCGGTGAAAAACTGTTTCTT.

This clonotype was counted a single time. The chain has TRBV10-2 and TRBJ1-5; D gene ambiguous. CDR3 length equals 14 residues. V lost 3 bases, J lost 6 bases, and 12 bases lay in between. Germline V CDR1 and CDR2: WSHSY, SAAADI. The CDR3 nucleotides read TGCGCCAGCAGTGACCCATGGGTTGGTCAGCCCCAGCATTTT. Its protein product is CASSDPWVGQPQHF.

The chain recombines TRBV12-3 or TRBV12-4 with TRBJ2-5, with D perhaps matching TRBD1 (6 bases). The CDR3 consists of 11 residues. Trimming removed 5 bases from V and 13 bases from J, with 14 bases in between. The CDR3 loop is CASSNPGQLYF. CDR3 DNA: TGTGCCAGCAGTAACCCGGGACAACTGTACTTC.

The chain joins TRBV16 to TRBJ1-2, with 7 bases identical to TRBD1. This CDR3 is built from 13 residues. V lost 6 bases to trimming and J lost 5 bases; unmatched junction nucleotides: 6. The germline V gene encodes CDR1 KGHSY and CDR2 FQNENV. CDR3 sequence: CASSTQGRYGYTF. CDR3 DNA: TGTGCCAGCAGTACACAGGGGCGGTATGGCTACACCTTC.

This clonotype was recorded only once. The chain employs TRBV27 and TRBJ2-7; TRBD2 aligns across 11 bases. The junction had 3 bases not matched to a gene; V was cut back by 2 bases and J by 3 bases. Germline values: CDR1 MNHEY, CDR2 SMNVEV (reference sequence). The CDR3 runs 15 residues. CDR3 DNA: TGTGCCAGCAGTTTAGTGACTAGCGGGATCTACGAGCAGTACTTC. It translates to CASSLVTSGIYEQYF.

The sample holds a few counts of this clonotype. The chain couples TRBV6-1 to TRBJ2-7; no clear D. V lost 5 bases to trimming and J lost 3 bases, with 11 bases between them. The CDR3 loop spans 13 amino acids. Germline CDR1 reads MNHNS; CDR2 reads SASEGT. The CDR3 DNA reads as TGTGCCAGCAGTCCAGATTCCCTCTACGAGCAGTACTTC. Encoded protein: CASSPDSLYEQYF.

This clonotype was counted ten times or more. The J gene is TRBJ2-7, the V gene TRBV6-5; D remains ambiguous. Germline loops: CDR1 MNHEY, CDR2 SVGAGI. The CDR3 loop spans 11 amino acids. V lost 5 bases, J lost 7 bases, and 9 bases lay in between. The CDR3 reads CASSHVREQYF. In DNA, the CDR3 is TGTGCCAGCAGTCACGTTCGGGAGCAGTACTTC.

This clonotype showed up many times. The chain has TRBV20-1 and TRBJ2-5; D possibly uses TRBD1 or TRBD2 (6 bases each). The CDR3 sequence is 13 residues long. Germline V gene lookup returns CDR1 DFQATT and CDR2 SNEGSKA (reference sequence). The ends were cut back, 6 bases at V and 5 bases at J, with 16 bases in the middle. The CDR3 sequence: CSAHFGGRETQYF. In DNA form, the CDR3 reads TGCAGTGCCCATTTCGGGGGCCGGGAGACCCAGTACTTC.

V usage is TRBV9 and J usage is TRBJ1-1; 8 bases fit TRBD1. The CDR3 runs 17 residues. V lost 3 bases, J lost 5 bases, and 15 bases stayed unmatched. CDR1 is SGDLS and CDR2 is YYNGEE in the germline V gene. The CDR3 nucleotides read TGTGCCAGCAGCGGACCCGGACAGGGAAGGGTGAGAACTGAAGCTTTCTTT. Its translation: CASSGPGQGRVRTEAFF.

This clonotype occurred many times. The chain combines TRBV7-2 with TRBJ1-1; tentative D call: TRBD1 (5 bases). CDR1 SGHTA and CDR2 FQGNSA come from the germline V gene. This CDR3 comprises 12 residues. Between the trimmed V and J ends, which lost 5 bases and 7 bases, there was a span of 11 bases. The CDR3 DNA reads as TGTGCCAGCAGCGCGGGACCGCATGAAGCTTTCTTT. It encodes CASSAGPHEAFF.

This clonotype turned up a few times. The chain couples TRBV7-9 to TRBJ2-7, with 10 bases that match TRBD1. Per germline, CDR1 SEHNR and CDR2 FQNEAQ (reference sequence). V dropped 3 bases and J dropped 4; count of bases not matched to a gene: 3. The CDR3 is made up of 14 amino acids. The CDR3 spells CASSLGTGEYEQYF. CDR3 nucleotides: TGTGCCAGCAGCTTGGGGACAGGGGAATACGAGCAGTACTTC.

This clonotype has just a few counts. V is TRBV11-2 and J is TRBJ1-1; no reliable D call. V dropped 0 bases and J dropped 10 bases, with 9 bases sitting between them. CDR3 length: 12 amino acids. Germline CDR1 reads SGHAT; CDR2 reads FQNNGV. For the CDR3, the DNA is TGTGCCAGCAGCTTAGATTCCGGTCGAGCTTTCTTT. Its protein is CASSLDSGRAFF.

About this clonotype itself: This clone may be a read error of a much larger clone one base away. The chain links TRBV11-2 to TRBJ2-5; D possibly corresponds to TRBD2 (6 bases). This CDR3 region has 16 residues. The germline gives CDR1 SGHAT, CDR2 FQNNGV. The CDR3 DNA reads as TGTGCCAGCAGCTCTGAGCTGGCGGGGTATCAAGGGACCCAGTACTTC. Protein: CASSSELAGYQGTQYF.

Ten or more counts support this clonotype. The chain uses TRBV4-3 and TRBJ1-5, with unresolved D. Germline V gene lookup returns CDR1 LGHNA and CDR2 YSLEER. This CDR3 spans 14 amino acids. Trimming cost V 3 bases and J 6 bases, with 12 bases left between them. The CDR3 region is CASSQRRLGQPQHF. The CDR3 DNA sequence: TGCGCCAGCAGCCAGCGACGTTTGGGTCAGCCCCAGCATTTT.

With regard to this clonotype: A clone one base away is much larger, so this may be a read error. The J gene is TRBJ2-7, the V gene TRBV19; no reliable D call. The CDR3 contains 13 residues. Trimming shortened V by 5 bases and J by 6 bases, and 14 bases separated the two germline ends. From germline, CDR1 is LNHDA and CDR2 SQIVND (reference sequence). In DNA, the CDR3 is TGTGCCAGTAGTCCTCCTTACGGGTCCGAGCAGTACGTC. Translating gives CASSPPYGSEQYV.

Written as DNA, the CDR3 is TGTGCCAGCAGTTGGGCCGCTCGAGAGGGCCCTTTCGAGACCCAGTACTTC. As protein: CASSWAAREGPFETQYF. The chain couples TRBV12-3 or TRBV12-4 to TRBJ2-5, with D perhaps matching TRBD2 (5 bases). The CDR3 has 17 residues. V dropped 4 bases and J dropped 5 bases, with 23 bases sitting between them.

The V gene is TRBV2, the J gene TRBJ2-5, with D perhaps given as TRBD1 or TRBD2 (5 bases each). Trimming removed 5 bases at V and 5 bases at J, with 18 bases between. Germline CDR1 is SNHLY and CDR2 is FYNNEI. The CDR3 length is 15 residues. Written as DNA, the CDR3 is TGTGCCAGCAGTCCTCCCGAGGGGCTTGGGGAGACCCAGTACTTC. It is translated as CASSPPEGLGETQYF.

This clonotype appeared a few times. CDR3 region: CASSKGQDNSPLHF. In DNA form, the CDR3 reads TGTGCCAGCAGTAAAGGACAGGATAATTCACCCCTCCACTTT. This chain links TRBV28 with TRBJ1-6; 7 bases line up with TRBD1. The V gene's germline CDR1 is MDHEN and CDR2 SYDVKM. J gave up 5 bases and V 5 bases, and 3 bases lay outside the gene matches. CDR3 length: 14 residues.

This clonotype was picked up a small number of times. The chain combines TRBV25-1 with TRBJ2-7; D call uncertain. V was shortened by 4 bases and J by 3 bases, with 7 bases between the two germline ends. The CDR3 consists of 12 residues. The germline gives CDR1 MGHDK, CDR2 SYGVNS. For the CDR3, the DNA is TGTGCCAGCAGTGTTGCGGACTACGAGCAGTACTTC. As protein: CASSVADYEQYF.

This clonotype was detected a few times. The rearrangement joins TRBV7-9 to TRBJ1-1; D is possibly TRBD1 (5 bases). Germline values: CDR1 SEHNR, CDR2 FQNEAQ (reference sequence). Between the trimmed V and J ends, which lost 8 bases and 1 base, there was a span of 17 bases. CDR3 length: 15 residues. The CDR3 sequence: CASGERGSGNTEAFF. The DNA for the CDR3 is TGTGCCAGCGGAGAAAGGGGCAGCGGGAACACTGAAGCTTTCTTT.

This sequence joins TRBV27 and TRBJ1-1; no clear D. There are 13 residues in the CDR3. V was trimmed by 2 bases and J by 4 bases, leaving 8 bases between them. Germline lookup yields CDR1 MNHEY and CDR2 SMNVEV (reference sequence). The CDR3 here is CASSLLQSTEAFF. Here the CDR3 DNA reads TGTGCCAGCAGTTTACTACAGAGCACTGAAGCTTTCTTT.

This clonotype has only a few counts. This chain uses TRBV20-1 with TRBJ2-7; tentatively, D is TRBD1 (6 bases). Germline loops: CDR1 DFQATT, CDR2 SNEGSKA (reference sequence). There are 13 residues in the CDR3. Between the trimmed V and J ends, which lost 1 base and 6 bases, there was a span of 13 bases. CDR3 sequence (DNA): TGCAGTGCTAGAGGGACAGTACTGGGCGAGCAGTACTTC. This translates into CSARGTVLGEQYF.

Points on this clonotype: One end of the junction varies from germline; a read error may be responsible. J is TRBJ2-7 and V is TRBV7-9, with 7 bases lining up with TRBD1. Germline V gives CDR1 SEHNR, CDR2 FQNEAQ (reference sequence). The CDR3 runs to 18 residues. CDR3 nucleotides: TGCGCCAGCAGCCGCCACCCGCGAGACAGGGCATTCTCCTACGAGCAGTACTTC. This gives the protein CASSRHPRDRAFSYEQYF. Complete variable domain (other parts from reference TRBV7-9 and TRBJ2-7): DTGVSQNPRHKITKRGQNVTFRCDPISEHNRLYWYRQTLGQGPEFLTYFQNEAQLEKSRLLSDRFSAERPKGSFSTLEIQRTEQGDSAMYLCASSRHPRDRAFSYEQYFGPGTRLTVT.

This clonotype was counted ten times or more. The rearrangement joins TRBV7-8 to TRBJ2-7; possibly TRBD1 for D (6 bases). Germline values: CDR1 SGHVS, CDR2 FQNEAQ. Trimming left V 7 bases short and J 7 bases short, with 20 bases between. The CDR3 has 14 residues. CDR3 sequence (DNA): TGTGCCAGCACCTCGGGTACAGGGAGAGGGGAGCAGTACTTC. Its protein product is CASTSGTGRGEQYF.